This TCR beta chain was recorded in a study of T cell clones after liver transplantation. About the study: Without induction therapy, subjects received standard immunosuppression until 12-24 months post-transplant. Draws occurred before transplant, before withdrawal, and after complete or failed withdrawal.

TCRdb's copy holds only in-frame clones and misses some; the assay was immunoSEQ multiplex PCR. The sample records about 53,000 clones, approximately 84% being singletons. Germline V CDR1 and CDR2: ENHRY, SYGVKD. V was trimmed by 4 bases and J by 4 bases, leaving 12 bases between them. CDR3 length equals 14 residues. On this clone itself: Its specificity is not known.

General observations from the study: Graft donor-reactive T cells may have migrated into the graft rather than being deleted. In a couple of subjects, few donor cells limited the measurable donor-reactive repertoire.

The clonotype comes from a human donor who received a liver transplant. The J gene is TRBJ2-3, the V gene TRBV10-3, with a weak D call TRBD1 (5 bases). The material was CD4+ T cells from blood, obtained before liver transplant. In DNA form, the CDR3 reads TGTGCCATCAGTGTCGGGCAGGGCCCAGATACGCAGTATTTT. Its translation is CAISVGQGPDTQYF.